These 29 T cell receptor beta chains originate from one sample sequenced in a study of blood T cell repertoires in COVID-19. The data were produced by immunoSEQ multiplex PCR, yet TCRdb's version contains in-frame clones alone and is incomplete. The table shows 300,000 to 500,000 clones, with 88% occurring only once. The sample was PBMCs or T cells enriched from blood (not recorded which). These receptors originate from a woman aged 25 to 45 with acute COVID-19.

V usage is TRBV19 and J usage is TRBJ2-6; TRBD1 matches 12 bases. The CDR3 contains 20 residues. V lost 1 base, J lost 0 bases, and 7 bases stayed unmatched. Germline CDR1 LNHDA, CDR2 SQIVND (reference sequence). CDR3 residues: CASSIVLGQGARSGANVLTF. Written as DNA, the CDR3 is TGTGCCAGTAGTATAGTGTTGGGACAGGGGGCCCGCTCTGGGGCCAACGTCCTGACTTTC.

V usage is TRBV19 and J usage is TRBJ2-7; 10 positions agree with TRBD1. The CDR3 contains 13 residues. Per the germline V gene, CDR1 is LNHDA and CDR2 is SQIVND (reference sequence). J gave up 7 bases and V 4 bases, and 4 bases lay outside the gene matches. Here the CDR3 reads CASSSGQGDEQYF. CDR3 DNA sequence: TGTGCCAGTAGTAGCGGACAGGGGGATGAGCAGTACTTC.

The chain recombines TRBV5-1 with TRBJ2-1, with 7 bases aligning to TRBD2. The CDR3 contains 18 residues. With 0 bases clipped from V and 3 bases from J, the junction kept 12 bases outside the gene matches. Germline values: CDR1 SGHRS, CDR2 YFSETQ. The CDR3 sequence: CASSLGRGLAVLYNEQFF. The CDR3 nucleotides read TGCGCCAGCAGCTTGGGGCGCGGGCTAGCGGTGCTCTACAATGAGCAGTTCTTC.

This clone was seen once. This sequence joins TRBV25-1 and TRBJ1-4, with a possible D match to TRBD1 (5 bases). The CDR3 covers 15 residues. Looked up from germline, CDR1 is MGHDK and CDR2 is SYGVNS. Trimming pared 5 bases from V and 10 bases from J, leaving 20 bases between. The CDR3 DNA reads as TGTGCCAGCAGTATGACGGGGGAGGGGTCCGCAAAACTGTTTTTT. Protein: CASSMTGEGSAKLFF.

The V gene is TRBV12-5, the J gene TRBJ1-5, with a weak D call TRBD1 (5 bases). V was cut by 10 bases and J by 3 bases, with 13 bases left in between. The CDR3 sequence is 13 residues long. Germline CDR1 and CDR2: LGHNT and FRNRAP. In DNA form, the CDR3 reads TGTGCTACCACGACAGTGTTCAATCAGCCCCAGCATTTT. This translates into CATTTVFNQPQHF.

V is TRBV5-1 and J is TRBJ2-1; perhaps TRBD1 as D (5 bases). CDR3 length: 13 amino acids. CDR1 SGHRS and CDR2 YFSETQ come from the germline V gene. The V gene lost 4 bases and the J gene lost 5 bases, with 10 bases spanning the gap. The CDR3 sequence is CASSARADNEQFF. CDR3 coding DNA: TGCGCCAGCAGCGCCAGGGCAGACAATGAGCAGTTCTTC.

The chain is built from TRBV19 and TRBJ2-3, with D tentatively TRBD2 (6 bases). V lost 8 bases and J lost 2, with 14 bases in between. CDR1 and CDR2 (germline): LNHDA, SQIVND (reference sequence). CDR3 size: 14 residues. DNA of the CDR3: TGTGCCAGTTCAACGGCGGGGCTCACAGATACGCAGTATTTT. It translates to CASSTAGLTDTQYF.

CDR3 protein: CASSLDRAGNQPQHF. DNA for the CDR3: TGTGCCAGCAGTTTAGATAGGGCAGGGAATCAGCCCCAGCATTTT. This chain joins TRBV28 and TRBJ1-5; D may be TRBD1 (5 bases). V dropped 2 bases and J dropped 4 bases, with 12 bases sitting between them. The length of the CDR3 is 15 residues. CDR1 and CDR2 (germline): MDHEN, SYDVKM.

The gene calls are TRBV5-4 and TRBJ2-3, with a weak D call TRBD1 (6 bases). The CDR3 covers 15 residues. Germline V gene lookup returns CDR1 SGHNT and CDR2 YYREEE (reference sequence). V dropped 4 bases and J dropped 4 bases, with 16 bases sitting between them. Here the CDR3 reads CASSPPVGASDTQYF. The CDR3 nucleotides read TGTGCCAGCAGCCCCCCTGTGGGGGCTTCAGATACGCAGTATTTT.

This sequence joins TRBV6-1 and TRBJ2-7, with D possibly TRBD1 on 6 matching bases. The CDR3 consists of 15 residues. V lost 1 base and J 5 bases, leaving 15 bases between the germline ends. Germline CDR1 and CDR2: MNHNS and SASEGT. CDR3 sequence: CASSEVGAGEHEQYF. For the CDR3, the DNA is TGTGCCAGCAGTGAAGTCGGGGCAGGGGAACACGAGCAGTACTTC.

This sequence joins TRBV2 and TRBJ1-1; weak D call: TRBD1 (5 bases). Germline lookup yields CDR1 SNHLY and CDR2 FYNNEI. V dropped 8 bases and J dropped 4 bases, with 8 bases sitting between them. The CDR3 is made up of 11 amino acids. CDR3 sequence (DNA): TGTGCCAGCTCGGGGGGCACTGAAGCTTTCTTT. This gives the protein CASSGGTEAFF. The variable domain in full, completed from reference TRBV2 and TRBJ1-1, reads EPEVTQTPSHQVTQMGQEVILRCVPISNHLYFYWYRQILGQKVEFLVSFYNNEISEKSEIFDDQFSVERPDGSNFTLKIRSTKLEDSAMYFCASSGGTEAFFGQGTRLTVV.

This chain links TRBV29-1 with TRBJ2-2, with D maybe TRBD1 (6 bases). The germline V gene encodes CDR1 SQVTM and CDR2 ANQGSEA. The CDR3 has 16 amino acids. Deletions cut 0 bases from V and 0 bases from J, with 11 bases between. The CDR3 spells CSVEDQRGSNTGELFF. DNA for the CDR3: TGCAGCGTTGAAGATCAGAGGGGGTCGAACACCGGGGAGCTGTTTTTT.

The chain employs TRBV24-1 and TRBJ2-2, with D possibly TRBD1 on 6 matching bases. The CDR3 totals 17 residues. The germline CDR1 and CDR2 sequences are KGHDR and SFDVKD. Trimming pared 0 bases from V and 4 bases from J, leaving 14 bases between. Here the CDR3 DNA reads TGTGCCACCAGTGATTTGGCCAGGGGCGAAATCACCGGGGAGCTGTTTTTT. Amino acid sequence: CATSDLARGEITGELFF.

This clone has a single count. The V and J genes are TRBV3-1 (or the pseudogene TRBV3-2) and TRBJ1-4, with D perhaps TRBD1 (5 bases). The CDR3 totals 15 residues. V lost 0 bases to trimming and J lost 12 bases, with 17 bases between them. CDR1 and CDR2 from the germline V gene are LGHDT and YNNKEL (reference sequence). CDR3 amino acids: CASSQEYRQGRELFF. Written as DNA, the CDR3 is TGTGCCAGCAGCCAAGAATACCGCCAGGGTCGAGAACTGTTTTTT.

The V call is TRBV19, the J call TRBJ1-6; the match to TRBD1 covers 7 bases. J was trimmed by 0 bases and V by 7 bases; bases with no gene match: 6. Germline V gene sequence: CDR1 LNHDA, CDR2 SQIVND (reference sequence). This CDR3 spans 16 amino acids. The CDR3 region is CASNTGESSYNSPLHF. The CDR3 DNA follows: TGTGCCAGTAATACAGGGGAAAGCTCCTATAATTCACCCCTCCACTTT.

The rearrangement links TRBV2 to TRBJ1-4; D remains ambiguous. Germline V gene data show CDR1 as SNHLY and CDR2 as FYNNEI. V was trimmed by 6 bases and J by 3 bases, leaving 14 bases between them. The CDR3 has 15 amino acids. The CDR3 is CASRTRGRPNEKLFF. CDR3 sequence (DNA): TGTGCCAGCAGAACCCGCGGGCGTCCTAATGAAAAACTGTTTTTT.

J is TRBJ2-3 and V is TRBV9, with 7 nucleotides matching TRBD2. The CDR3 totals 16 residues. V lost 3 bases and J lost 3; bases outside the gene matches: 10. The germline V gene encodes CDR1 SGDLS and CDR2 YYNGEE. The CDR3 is CASSAGGTIMTDTQYF. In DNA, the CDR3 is TGTGCCAGCAGCGCCGGGGGGACTATCATGACAGATACGCAGTATTTT.

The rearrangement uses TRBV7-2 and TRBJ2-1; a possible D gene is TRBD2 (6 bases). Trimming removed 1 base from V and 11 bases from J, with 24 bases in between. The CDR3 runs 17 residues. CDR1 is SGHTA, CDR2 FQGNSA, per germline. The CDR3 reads CASSLGTRLDPILKQFF. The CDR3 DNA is TGTGCCAGCAGCTTAGGAACACGACTAGACCCAATCCTTAAGCAGTTCTTC.

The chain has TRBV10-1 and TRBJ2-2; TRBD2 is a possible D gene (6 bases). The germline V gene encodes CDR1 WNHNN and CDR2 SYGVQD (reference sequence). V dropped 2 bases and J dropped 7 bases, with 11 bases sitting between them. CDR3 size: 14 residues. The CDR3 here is CASSENWGVGELFF. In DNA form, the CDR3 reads TGCGCCAGCAGTGAGAATTGGGGGGTCGGGGAGCTGTTTTTT.

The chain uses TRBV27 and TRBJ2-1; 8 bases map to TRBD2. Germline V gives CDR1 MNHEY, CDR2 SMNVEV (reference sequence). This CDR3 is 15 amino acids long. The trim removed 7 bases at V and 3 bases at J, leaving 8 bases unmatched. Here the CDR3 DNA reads TGTGCCAGCAAAGAGCTAGCGGGCCTCTACAATGAGCAGTTCTTC. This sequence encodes CASKELAGLYNEQFF.

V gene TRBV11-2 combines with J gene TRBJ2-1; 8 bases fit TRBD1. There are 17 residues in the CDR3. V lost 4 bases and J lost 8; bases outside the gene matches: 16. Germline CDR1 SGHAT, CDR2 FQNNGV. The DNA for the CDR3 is TGTGCCAGCAGCTCTTCGTATTACGACAGGGGAGGTTATGAGCAGTTCTTC. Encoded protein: CASSSSYYDRGGYEQFF.

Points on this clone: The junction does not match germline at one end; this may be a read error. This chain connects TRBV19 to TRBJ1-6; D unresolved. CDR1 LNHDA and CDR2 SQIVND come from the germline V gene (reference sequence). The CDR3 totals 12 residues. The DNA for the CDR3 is TGTGCCAGTAGTATCTATGATTCACCCCTCCACTTT. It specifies CASSIYDSPLHF.

CDR3 coding DNA: TGTGCCAGCAGTGTTAGCAGGGTTAATCAGCCCCAGCATTTT. Translated, it gives CASSVSRVNQPQHF. The chain uses TRBV6-2 or TRBV6-3 and TRBJ1-5; TRBD1 might be the D (5 bases). This CDR3 spans 14 amino acids. Germline-derived CDR1 and CDR2 are MNHEY and SVGEGT. With 5 bases removed from V and 4 bases from J, the gap between germline ends came to 12 bases.

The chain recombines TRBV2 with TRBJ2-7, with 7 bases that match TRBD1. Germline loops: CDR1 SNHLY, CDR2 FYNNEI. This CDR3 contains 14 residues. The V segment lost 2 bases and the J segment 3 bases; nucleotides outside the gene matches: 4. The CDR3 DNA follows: TGTGCCAGCAGTGAACCGGGACAGTACTACGAGCAGTACTTC. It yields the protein CASSEPGQYYEQYF.

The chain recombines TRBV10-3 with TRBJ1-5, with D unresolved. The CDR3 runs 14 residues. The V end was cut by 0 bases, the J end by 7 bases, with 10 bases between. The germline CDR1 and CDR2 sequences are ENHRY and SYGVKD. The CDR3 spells CAISESAEVQPQHF. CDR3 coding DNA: TGTGCCATCAGTGAGTCGGCAGAAGTACAGCCCCAGCATTTT.

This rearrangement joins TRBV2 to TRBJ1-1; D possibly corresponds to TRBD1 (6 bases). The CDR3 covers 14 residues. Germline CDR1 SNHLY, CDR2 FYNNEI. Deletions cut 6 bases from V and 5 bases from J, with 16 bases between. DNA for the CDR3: TGTGCCAGCAGCCCGGACAGTGGAAGTACTGAAGCTTTCTTT. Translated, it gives CASSPDSGSTEAFF.

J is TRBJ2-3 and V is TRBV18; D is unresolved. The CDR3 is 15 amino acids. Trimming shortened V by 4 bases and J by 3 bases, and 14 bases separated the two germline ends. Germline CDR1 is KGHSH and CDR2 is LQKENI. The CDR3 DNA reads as TGTGCCAGCTCACTTGGAACCGACTCTACAGATACGCAGTATTTT. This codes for CASSLGTDSTDTQYF.

The CDR3 region is CASGLIVPNTEAFF. In DNA form, the CDR3 reads TGTGCTAGTGGTTTGATAGTGCCGAACACTGAAGCTTTCTTT. The rearrangement joins TRBV12-5 to TRBJ1-1; D unclear. The CDR3 sequence is 14 residues long. Trimming cost V 2 bases and J 1 base, with 8 bases left between them. Germline V CDR1 and CDR2: LGHNT, FRNRAP.

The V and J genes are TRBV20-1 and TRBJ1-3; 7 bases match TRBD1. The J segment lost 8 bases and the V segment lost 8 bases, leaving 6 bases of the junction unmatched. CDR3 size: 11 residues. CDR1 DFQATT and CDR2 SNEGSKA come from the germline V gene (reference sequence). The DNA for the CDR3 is TGCAGTTTGAACAGGGGAGACACCATATATTTT. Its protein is CSLNRGDTIYF.